This TCR beta chain was profiled in a study of T cell changes during pregnancy in multiple sclerosis. The method was immunoSEQ multiplex PCR; TCRdb's version includes in-frame clones alone and lacks a portion of them. The sample shows approximately 44,000 clones, 85% to 95% of them seen only once. Germline CDR1 LGHNT, CDR2 FRNRAP. V lost 6 bases and J lost 0, with 18 bases in between. This CDR3 has 18 amino acids. The sample here was CD8+ T cells from peripheral blood mononuclear cells, taken in the third trimester of pregnancy. The TCR comes from a female donor with multiple sclerosis, enrolled in a pregnancy study. This chain links TRBV12-5 with TRBJ1-6; TRBD1 might be the D (5 bases). The CDR3 DNA reads TGTGCTAGTGGCCCGCGGGGGGGAAGGAGCTCCTATAATTCACCCCTCCACTTT. This gives the protein CASGPRGGRSSYNSPLHF.